These T cell receptor beta chains were read from a single sample in a study of pediatric ulcerative colitis. Generated by immunoSEQ multiplex PCR, the TCRdb table keeps only in-frame clones and is missing some. The sample shows approximately 40,000 clones, roughly 73% of them seen only once. The specimen sequenced was gut tissue. The receptors were gathered from a boy between 5 and 17 years old with moderate ulcerative colitis. Both conserved end residues are part of each CDR3. The D gene is left open where the match is weak. Rows may omit the clone size; those that give it use once, few, many or a size class.

CDR3nt | CDR3aa | j_gene | v_gene | d_gene | abundance
TGTGCCAGCAGTCTAGCGGGGGACACCGGGGAGCTGTTTTTT | CASSLAGDTGELFF | TRBJ2-2 | TRBV6-4 | TRBD2 | .
TGTGCCAGCAATTTGGCGGGGTCCACCGGGGAGCTGTTTTTT | CASNLAGSTGELFF | TRBJ2-2 | TRBV28 | . | .
TGTGCCATCAGCAGCCCGACGGGGGAGCAGTACTTC | CAISSPTGEQYF | TRBJ2-7 | TRBV10-3 | . | .
TGTGCCAGCACGGATGGACAGGTCTACGAGACCCAGTACTTC | CASTDGQVYETQYF | TRBJ2-5 | TRBV21-1 | . | .
TGTGCCACCAGATCTTTTAGGGGGACTGAAGCTTTCTTT | CATRSFRGTEAFF | TRBJ1-1 | TRBV15 | . | .
TGTGCCAGTAACGTTGGAGTAGCGGGAGTAGGTGACGGGGAGCTGTTTTTT | CASNVGVAGVGDGELFF | TRBJ2-2 | TRBV19 | TRBD2 | .
TGTGCCAGCAGCTTAAATCGGCTCAACGAGCAGTACTTC | CASSLNRLNEQYF | TRBJ2-7 | TRBV11-3 | . | .
TGCGCCAGCAGCTTGACAGGCACGTCCTCTACTGAAGCTTTCTTT | CASSLTGTSSTEAFF | TRBJ1-1 | TRBV5-1 | . | few
TGTGCCACGAAGGGTCAGGCGAATGAGCAGTTCTTC | CATKGQANEQFF | TRBJ2-1 | TRBV11-2 | . | once
TGTGCCACCAGCAGAGGTGGGGACTTCTCCTACGAGCAGTACTTC | CATSRGGDFSYEQYF | TRBJ2-7 | TRBV15 | . | .
TGTGCCAGCAGTCCCCGGACAGCTGCAACTAATGAAAAACTGTTTTTT | CASSPRTAATNEKLFF | TRBJ1-4 | TRBV6-7 | . | .
TGTGCCAGCAGCCCCAGCGCCTATCCAAGCGGCACCATATATTTT | CASSPSAYPSGTIYF | TRBJ1-3 | TRBV4-2 | . | few
TGTGCCTGGAGTGTAGGGGGTTATTATCACGAGCAGTACTTC | CAWSVGGYYHEQYF | TRBJ2-7 | TRBV30 | . | .
TGTGCCATCAGTGAGACCAACTCGGGGGGCACTGAAGCTTTCTTT | CAISETNSGGTEAFF | TRBJ1-1 | TRBV10-3 | . | .
TGCAGCGTTGAGGTGCCTCAGTCGGGGAACCAAGAGACCCAGTACTTC | CSVEVPQSGNQETQYF | TRBJ2-5 | TRBV29-1 | . | few
TGTGCCAGCAGCCACAAGAGACAGGGTTCAACTAATGAAAAACTGTTTTTT | CASSHKRQGSTNEKLFF | TRBJ1-4 | TRBV7-4 | TRBD1 | .
TGTGCCAGCATTCTTGGCAGGGGATTTCAGTACTTC | CASILGRGFQYF | TRBJ2-7 | TRBV2 | . | few
TGCGCCAGCAGCCCCTACTATTCAAAGGCCTATGGCTACACCTTC | CASSPYYSKAYGYTF | TRBJ1-2 | TRBV5-1 | . | once
TGTGCCAGCTCATCGGACAGAAACTATGGCTACACCTTC | CASSSDRNYGYTF | TRBJ1-2 | TRBV18 | . | .
TGCGCCAGCAGCCTATCTTCAGTAGCCGGAGGCATCGCGAGGGAGACCCAGTACTTC | CASSLSSVAGGIARETQYF | TRBJ2-5 | TRBV5-1 | . | .
TGTGCCAGCAGCCCAGCGGAGGACTCATACAATGAGCAGTTCTTC | CASSPAEDSYNEQFF | TRBJ2-1 | TRBV7-2 | . | .
TGTGCCAGCAGTTTAGGGCAGGGCTACGAGCAGTACTTC | CASSLGQGYEQYF | TRBJ2-7 | TRBV28 | . | few
TGTGCCAGCACCAGTCGGGACAGGGGCAATCAGCCCCAGCATTTT | CASTSRDRGNQPQHF | TRBJ1-5 | TRBV6-1 | TRBD1 | few
TGTGCCATGCGCTTAGGGACAGGCCTTAATAGCAATCAGCCCCAGCATTTT | CAMRLGTGLNSNQPQHF | TRBJ1-5 | TRBV10-3 | TRBD1 | .
TGTGCCAGTAGTATCTTTCCTATACGGTTGGTTATTAAGGACACCGGGGAGCTGTTTTTT | CASSIFPIRLVIKDTGELFF | TRBJ2-2 | TRBV19 | . | .
TGTGCCAGCAGCATCGAGATCAATCAGCCCCAGCATTTT | CASSIEINQPQHF | TRBJ1-5 | TRBV5-8 | . | few
TGTGCCATCAGTGGTCAGGGACAGGAGGACGATGGCTACACCTTC | CAISGQGQEDDGYTF | TRBJ1-2 | TRBV10-3 | TRBD1 | .
TGCGCCAGCAGTCAACCCCGGGACACCTACGAGCAGTACTTC | CASSQPRDTYEQYF | TRBJ2-7 | TRBV23-1 | . | .
TGTGCCAGCAGTGGGCAGGGGGATAACTATGGCTACACCTTC | CASSGQGDNYGYTF | TRBJ1-2 | TRBV2 | TRBD1 | few
TGCAGCGTGAGACAGGGGGCGGAAGAGACCCAGTACTTC | CSVRQGAEETQYF | TRBJ2-5 | TRBV29-1 | TRBD1 | .
TGTGCCAGCAGCTTGTCGGGGCGGCAGCCCCAGCATTTT | CASSLSGRQPQHF | TRBJ1-5 | TRBV5-6 | . | few
TGTGCCAGCAGCCAACCGGCGGGACAGGAAAGGTACGAGCAGTACTTC | CASSQPAGQERYEQYF | TRBJ2-7 | TRBV4-2 | TRBD1 | medium-sized
TGTGCCAGCAGTGAAGACAACCCGAACACCGGGGAGCTGTTTTTT | CASSEDNPNTGELFF | TRBJ2-2 | TRBV2 | . | .
TGTGCCAGTCGACTAGCGGGAAGGCCTCTCACAGATACGCAGTATTTT | CASRLAGRPLTDTQYF | TRBJ2-3 | TRBV11-3 | TRBD2 | .
TGTGCCAGCAGCTTCGTAGCTGGAAACACCATATATTTT | CASSFVAGNTIYF | TRBJ1-3 | TRBV5-8 | . | .
TGTGCCAGCAGCGAGGGGCGCGGGGAGAACATTCAGTACTTC | CASSEGRGENIQYF | TRBJ2-4 | TRBV7-2 | . | few
TGTGCCAGCCGAGGACCAAACACAGATACGCAGTATTTT | CASRGPNTDTQYF | TRBJ2-3 | TRBV6-1 | . | .
TGTGCCAGCAGTCCCTCCCCCACGGGGCTCTATGGCTACACCTTC | CASSPSPTGLYGYTF | TRBJ1-2 | TRBV28 | . | .
TGTGCCAGCAGCAAAGTCGGAGGGAGGGACACTGAAGCTTTCTTT | CASSKVGGRDTEAFF | TRBJ1-1 | TRBV21-1 | . | .
TGTGCCAGCAGCTCTTGGCCCCAGCCCCAGCATTTT | CASSSWPQPQHF | TRBJ1-5 | TRBV5-8 | . | .
TGTGCCAGCAAGGGTACGGACGCCTCTGGAAACACCATATATTTT | CASKGTDASGNTIYF | TRBJ1-3 | TRBV6-5 | . | .
TGTGCCAGCAGCTTTTCGGTAGGAGGGGTTCGAGGCACAGATACGCAGTATTTT | CASSFSVGGVRGTDTQYF | TRBJ2-3 | TRBV13 | . | .
TGCGCCAGCAGCCAAGATTACATAGGAGGGGCTGGAAACACCATATATTTT | CASSQDYIGGAGNTIYF | TRBJ1-3 | TRBV4-1 | . | once
TGTGCTAGTGGTTTCCCTGGGACTAGCGGGAGTCCAGATACGCAGTATTTT | CASGFPGTSGSPDTQYF | TRBJ2-3 | TRBV12-5 | TRBD2 | .